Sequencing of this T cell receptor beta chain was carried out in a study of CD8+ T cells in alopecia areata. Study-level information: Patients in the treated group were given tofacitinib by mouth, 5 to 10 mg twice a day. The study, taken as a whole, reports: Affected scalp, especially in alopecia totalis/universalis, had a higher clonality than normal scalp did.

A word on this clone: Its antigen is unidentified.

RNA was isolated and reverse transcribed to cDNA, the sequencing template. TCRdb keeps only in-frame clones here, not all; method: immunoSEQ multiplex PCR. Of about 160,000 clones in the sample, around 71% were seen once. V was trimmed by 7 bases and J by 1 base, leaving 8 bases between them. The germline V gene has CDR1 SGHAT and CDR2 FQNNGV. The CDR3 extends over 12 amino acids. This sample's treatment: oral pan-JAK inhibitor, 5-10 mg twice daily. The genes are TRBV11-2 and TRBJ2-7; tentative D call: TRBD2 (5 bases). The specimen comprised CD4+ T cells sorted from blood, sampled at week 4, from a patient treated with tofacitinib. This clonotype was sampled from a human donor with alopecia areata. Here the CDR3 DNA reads TGTGCCAGCAATCGGGGATCCTACGAGCAGTACTTC. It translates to CASNRGSYEQYF.